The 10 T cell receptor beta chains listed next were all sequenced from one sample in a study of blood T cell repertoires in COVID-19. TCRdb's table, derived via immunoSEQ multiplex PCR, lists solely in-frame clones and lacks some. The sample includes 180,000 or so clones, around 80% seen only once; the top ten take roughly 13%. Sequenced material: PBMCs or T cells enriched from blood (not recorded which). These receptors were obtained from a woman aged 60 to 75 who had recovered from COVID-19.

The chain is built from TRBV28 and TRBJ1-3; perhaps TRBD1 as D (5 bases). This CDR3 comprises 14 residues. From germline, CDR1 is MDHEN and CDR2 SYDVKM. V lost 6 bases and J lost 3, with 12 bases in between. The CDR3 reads CASSYPGLGNTIYF. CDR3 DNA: TGTGCCAGCAGCTACCCAGGGCTTGGAAACACCATATATTTT.

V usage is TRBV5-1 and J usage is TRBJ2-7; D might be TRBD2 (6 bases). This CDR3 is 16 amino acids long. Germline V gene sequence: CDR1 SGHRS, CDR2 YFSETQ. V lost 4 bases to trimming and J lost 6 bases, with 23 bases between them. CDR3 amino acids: CASSPAGGALGSEQYF. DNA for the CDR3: TGCGCCAGCAGCCCGGCAGGCGGGGCATTGGGCTCCGAGCAGTACTTC.

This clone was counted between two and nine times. The CDR3 sequence: CASSLGGQGVNEQYF. CDR3 in DNA: TGTGCCAGCAGCTTGGGGGGGCAGGGAGTCAACGAGCAGTACTTC. The rearrangement uses TRBV5-4 and TRBJ2-7, with D possibly being TRBD1 (6 bases). Germline lookup yields CDR1 SGHNT and CDR2 YYREEE (reference sequence). The V and J ends lost 0 bases and 5 bases respectively, with 15 bases between them. CDR3 length: 15 residues. Supplemented by reference TRBV5-4 and TRBJ2-7, the full variable domain reads ETGVTQSPTHLIKTRGQQVTLRCSSQSGHNTVSWYQQALGQGPQFIFQYYREEENGRGNFPPRFSGLQFPNYSSELNVNALELDDSALYLCASSLGGQGVNEQYFGPGTRLTVT.

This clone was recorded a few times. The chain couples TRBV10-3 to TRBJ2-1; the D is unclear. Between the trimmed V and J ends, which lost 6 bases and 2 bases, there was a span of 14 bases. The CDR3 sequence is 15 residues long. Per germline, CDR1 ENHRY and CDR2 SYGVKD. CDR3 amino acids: CAISPSLPPYNEQFF. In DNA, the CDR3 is TGTGCCATCAGCCCATCACTCCCTCCCTACAATGAGCAGTTCTTC.

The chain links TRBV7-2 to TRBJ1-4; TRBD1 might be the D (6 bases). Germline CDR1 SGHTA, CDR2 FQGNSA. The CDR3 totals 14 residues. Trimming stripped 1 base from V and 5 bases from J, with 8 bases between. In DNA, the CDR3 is TGTGCCAGCAGCTTAGGGGGGCCAAATGAAAAACTGTTTTTT. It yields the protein CASSLGGPNEKLFF.

This chain's CDR3 is CASSPTGLPEKLFF. CDR3 sequence (DNA): TGTGCCAGCAGCCCAACAGGGTTACCTGAAAAACTGTTTTTT. The chain couples TRBV3-1 (or the pseudogene TRBV3-2) to TRBJ1-4, with D perhaps TRBD1 (6 bases). V lost 4 bases and J lost 7, with 13 bases in between. In germline, CDR1 is LGHDT, CDR2 YNNKEL (reference sequence). This CDR3 is 14 amino acids long.

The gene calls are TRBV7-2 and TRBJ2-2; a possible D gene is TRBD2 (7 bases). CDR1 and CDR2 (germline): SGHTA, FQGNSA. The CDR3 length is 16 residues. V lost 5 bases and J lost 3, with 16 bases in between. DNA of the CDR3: TGTGCCAGCAGCCCCGGAGGGGGGGCGGACACCGGGGAGCTGTTTTTT. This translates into CASSPGGGADTGELFF.

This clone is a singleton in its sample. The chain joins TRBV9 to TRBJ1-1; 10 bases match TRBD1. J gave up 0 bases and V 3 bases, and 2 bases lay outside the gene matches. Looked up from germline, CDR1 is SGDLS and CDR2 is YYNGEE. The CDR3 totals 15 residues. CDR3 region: CASSGTGGLNTEAFF. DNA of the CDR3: TGTGCCAGCAGCGGGACAGGGGGTTTGAACACTGAAGCTTTCTTT.

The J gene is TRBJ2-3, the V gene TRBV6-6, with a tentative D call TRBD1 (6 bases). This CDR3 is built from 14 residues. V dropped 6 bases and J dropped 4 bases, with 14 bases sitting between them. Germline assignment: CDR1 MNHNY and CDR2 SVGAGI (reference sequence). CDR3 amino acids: CASRASGQPDTQYF. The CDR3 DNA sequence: TGTGCCAGCAGAGCCTCTGGACAGCCAGATACGCAGTATTTT.

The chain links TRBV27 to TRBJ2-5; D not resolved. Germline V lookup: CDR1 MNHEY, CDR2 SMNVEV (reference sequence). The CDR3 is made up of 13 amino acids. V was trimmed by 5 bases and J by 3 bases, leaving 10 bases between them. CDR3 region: CASSPSREETQYF. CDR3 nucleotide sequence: TGTGCCAGCAGTCCGTCTCGTGAAGAGACCCAGTACTTC.